This T cell receptor (beta chain) was captured by sequencing in a study of Graves' ophthalmopathy and Graves' hyperthyroidism listed by TCRdb under 2018. Regarding the research as a whole: A patient counted as having stable hyperthyroidism if there was no progression to ophthalmopathy within 18 months of follow-up. In roughly 6 hyperthyroidism patients, the T-cell repertoire of thyroid tissue was compared with the T-cell repertoire of blood. The study used signatures of the TCR beta repertoire to tell Graves' ophthalmopathy apart from Graves' hyperthyroidism and to predict which patients would progress to ophthalmopathy. An independent validation cohort was composed of about 20 hyperthyroidism patients and about 17 patients who later progressed from hyperthyroidism to ophthalmopathy. In total, 135 blood samples were TCR-sequenced: 40 to 45 ophthalmopathy, some 75 hyperthyroidism and some 17 hyperthyroidism-to-ophthalmopathy patients. To explore V-J signatures that distinguish ophthalmopathy from hyperthyroidism, a discovery set of about a hundred patients was enrolled, made up of roughly 41 with ophthalmopathy and under 65 with stable hyperthyroidism. Once sampling was done, hyperthyroidism patients were given methimazole at a starting dose of 30 mg daily, while ophthalmopathy patients were given high-dose intravenous methylprednisolone. Broader findings and caveats from the paper: Most of the expanded thyroid clonotypes with a frequency above 0.001 were also detected in blood, and it was suggested that the thyroid immune response may be reflected by blood repertoires. No statistical method was used to predetermine the sample size, and group allocation was not hidden from the investigators. In cross-validation, the 13-signature model distinguished ophthalmopathy from stable hyperthyroidism with roughly 90% sensitivity and 81% to 83% specificity, and in the test set the corresponding values were approximately 79% and 70%. In validation, the model predicted ophthalmopathy progression with 70.59% sensitivity and approximately 75% specificity; approximately 12 predicted patients were CT-confirmed with GO in a median of about 7.1 months.

Hyperthyroidism patients were newly diagnosed, with disease duration under 2 months, and aged 18 to 65 years. Patients with other autoimmune diseases, uncontrolled infections, pregnancy or lactation were excluded from the study. Diagnosis relied on clinical symptoms, serum thyroxine, TRAb, thyroid ultrasound and orbital computed tomography. Total RNA was extracted with Trizol reagent and quality-checked on an Agilent 2100 Bioanalyzer. Turning to this clonotype: Its cognate antigen has yet to be identified. Per-base quality was not reported, and no clone a single base away is much larger than it.

From cysteine to phenylalanine, the CDR3 is 16 amino acids long. The kept DNA is CDR3 alone, 48 bases in frame from the first base. CDR1 and CDR2 are drawn from the germline V gene (reference sequence): DFQATT, SNEGSKA. Trimming removed 0 bases from V and 3 bases from J, leaving 17 bases between the germline ends. For repertoire sequencing, the TCR beta CDR3 regions were amplified from RNA transcripts. The first round of RT-PCR was done with HTBI primers and the Qiagen OneStep RT-PCR kit, and was followed by a second round of multiplex PCR, then size selection and purification. Libraries were sequenced paired-end with 100 bp reads on an Illumina HiSeq2000. In the source study's methods: SOAPnuke was used for read processing, and reads with adapters, uncalled bases, a mean Phred below 15, or no exact constant-primer or identifier match were discarded. COPE v1.2.5 was used to merge the high-quality paired reads. Each unique nucleotide sequence was defined as a clonotype, and clonotypes were aligned to IMGT TRB V, D and J references with MiTCR v1.1. The analysis was limited to V-J combinations with a frequency above 0.0001, which together covered around 99% of the repertoires. For each V-J combination, a TCR clonal expansion and chaos score was defined as F50 clonal expansion divided by the chaos observed in the TCRdist matrix. Welch's t-statistics and random forest were used to reduce the features to about 12 V-J combinations, which were then used as input to a naive Bayes classifier. The similarity between thyroid and blood repertoires was quantified using the Morisita-Horn index. TCRdb handled the public reads itself, with Q25 trimming in fastp and clone calling in MiXCR, and kept productive beta chains. Merged by CDR3 protein, the rows form single entries marked with the most common genes and DNA. The V and J calls were not made by the authors but by TCRdb's processing. This sample gives about 550,000 distinct CDR3 sequences in total; approximately 37% of them show up just once. About 4% of the sample rests with the top ten.

Material: peripheral blood or thyroid tissue (not recorded which). This receptor was taken from an adult man with Graves' hyperthyroidism. This receptor chain uses TRBV20-1 and TRBJ2-5; TRBD2 is perhaps the D gene, given 6 matching bases. The nucleotide sequence is given as TGCAGTGCTAGAGATCCCGGGAGCCCCCTAAAAGAGACCCAGTACTTC. This translates into CSARDPGSPLKETQYF.